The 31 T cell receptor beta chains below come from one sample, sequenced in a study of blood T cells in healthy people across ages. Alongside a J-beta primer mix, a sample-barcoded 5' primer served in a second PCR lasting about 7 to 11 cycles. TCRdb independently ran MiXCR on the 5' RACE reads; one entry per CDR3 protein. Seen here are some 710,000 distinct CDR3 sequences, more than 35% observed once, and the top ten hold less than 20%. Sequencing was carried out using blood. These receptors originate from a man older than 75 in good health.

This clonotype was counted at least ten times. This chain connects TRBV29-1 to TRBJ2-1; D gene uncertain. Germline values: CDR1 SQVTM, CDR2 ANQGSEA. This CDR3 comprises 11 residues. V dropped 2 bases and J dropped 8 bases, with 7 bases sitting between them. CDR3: CSVELVDEQFF. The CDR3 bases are TGCAGCGTTGAACTAGTAGATGAGCAGTTCTTC.

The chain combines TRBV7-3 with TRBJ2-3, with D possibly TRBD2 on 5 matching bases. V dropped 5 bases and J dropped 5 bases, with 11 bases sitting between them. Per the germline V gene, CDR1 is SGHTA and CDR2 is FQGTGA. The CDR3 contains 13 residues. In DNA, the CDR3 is TGTGCCAGCAGCCCCGGGATACAAGATACGCAGTATTTT. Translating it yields CASSPGIQDTQYF.

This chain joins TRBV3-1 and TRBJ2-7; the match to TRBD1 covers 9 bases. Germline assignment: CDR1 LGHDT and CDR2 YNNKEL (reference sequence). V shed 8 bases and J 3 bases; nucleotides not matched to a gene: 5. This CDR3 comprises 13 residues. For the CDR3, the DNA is TGTGCCAGCGGCGGGACAGGGTACTACGAGCAGTACTTC. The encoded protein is CASGGTGYYEQYF.

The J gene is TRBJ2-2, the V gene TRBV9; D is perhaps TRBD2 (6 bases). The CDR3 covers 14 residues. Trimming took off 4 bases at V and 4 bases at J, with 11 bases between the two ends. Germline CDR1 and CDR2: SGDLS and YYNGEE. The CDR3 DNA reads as TGTGCCAGCAGCCGAGGGACTTCCACCGGGGAGCTGTTTTTT. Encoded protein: CASSRGTSTGELFF.

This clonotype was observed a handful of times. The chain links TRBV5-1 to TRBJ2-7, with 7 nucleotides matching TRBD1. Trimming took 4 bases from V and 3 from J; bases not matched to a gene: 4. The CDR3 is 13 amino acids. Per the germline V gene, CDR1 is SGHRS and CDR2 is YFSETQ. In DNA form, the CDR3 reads TGCGCCAGCAGCCTACAGGGGATCTACGAGCAGTACTTC. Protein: CASSLQGIYEQYF.

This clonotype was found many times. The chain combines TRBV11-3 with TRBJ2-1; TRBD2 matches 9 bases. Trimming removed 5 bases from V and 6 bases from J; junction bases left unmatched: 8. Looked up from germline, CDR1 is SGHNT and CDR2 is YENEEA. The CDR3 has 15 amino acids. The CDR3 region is CASSPGLAWSNEQFF. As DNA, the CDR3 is TGTGCCAGCAGCCCCGGACTAGCGTGGAGCAATGAGCAGTTCTTC.

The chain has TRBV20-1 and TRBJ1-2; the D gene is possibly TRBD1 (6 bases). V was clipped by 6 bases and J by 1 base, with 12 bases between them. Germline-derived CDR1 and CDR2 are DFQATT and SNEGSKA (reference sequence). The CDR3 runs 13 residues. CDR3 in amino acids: CSAPDRLNYGYTF. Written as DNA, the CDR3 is TGCAGTGCGCCCGACAGGCTTAACTATGGCTACACCTTC.

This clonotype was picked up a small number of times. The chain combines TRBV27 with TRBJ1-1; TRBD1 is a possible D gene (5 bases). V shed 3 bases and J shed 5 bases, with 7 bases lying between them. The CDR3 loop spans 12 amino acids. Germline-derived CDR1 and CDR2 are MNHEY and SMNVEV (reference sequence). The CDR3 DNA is TGTGCCAGCAGTTTCAGACAGACTGAAGCTTTCTTT. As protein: CASSFRQTEAFF.

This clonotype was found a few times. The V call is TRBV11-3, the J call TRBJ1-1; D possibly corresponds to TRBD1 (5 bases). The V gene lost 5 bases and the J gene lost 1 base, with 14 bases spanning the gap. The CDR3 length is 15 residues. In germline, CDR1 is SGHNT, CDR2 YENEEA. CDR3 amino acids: CASSPVRGPNTEAFF. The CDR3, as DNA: TGTGCCAGCAGCCCAGTTCGGGGACCGAACACTGAAGCTTTCTTT.

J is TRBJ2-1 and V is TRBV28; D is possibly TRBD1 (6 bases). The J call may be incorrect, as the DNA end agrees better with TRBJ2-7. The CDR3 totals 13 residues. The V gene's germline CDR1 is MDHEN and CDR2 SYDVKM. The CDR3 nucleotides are TGTGCCAGCCGGGCAGGGGCGTACAATGAGCAGTACTTC. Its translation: CASRAGAYNEQYF.

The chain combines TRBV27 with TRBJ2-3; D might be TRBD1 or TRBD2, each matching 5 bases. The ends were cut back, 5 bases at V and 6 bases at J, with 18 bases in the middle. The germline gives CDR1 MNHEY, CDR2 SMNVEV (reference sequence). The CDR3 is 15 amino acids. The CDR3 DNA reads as TGTGCCAGCAGTCCCCGAGGGCAGGGCGGGGATACGCAGTATTTT. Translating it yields CASSPRGQGGDTQYF.

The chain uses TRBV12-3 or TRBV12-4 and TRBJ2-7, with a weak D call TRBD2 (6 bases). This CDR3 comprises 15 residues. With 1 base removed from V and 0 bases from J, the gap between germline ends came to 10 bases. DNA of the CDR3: TGTGCCAGCAGTTTAGGGGGGGTCAGCTCCTACGAGCAGTACTTC. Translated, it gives CASSLGGVSSYEQYF.

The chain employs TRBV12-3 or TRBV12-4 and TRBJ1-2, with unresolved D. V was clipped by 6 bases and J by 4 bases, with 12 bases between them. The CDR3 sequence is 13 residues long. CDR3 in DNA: TGTGCCAGCAGCCGCGATCTCAGCTATGGCTACACCTTC. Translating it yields CASSRDLSYGYTF.

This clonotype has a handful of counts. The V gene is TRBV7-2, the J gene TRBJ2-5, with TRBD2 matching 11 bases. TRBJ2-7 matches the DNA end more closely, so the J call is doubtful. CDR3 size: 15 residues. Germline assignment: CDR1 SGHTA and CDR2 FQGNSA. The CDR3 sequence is CASSTTSGAGYEQYF. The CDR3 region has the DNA TGTGCCAGCAGCACGACTAGCGGGGCTGGCTACGAGCAGTACTTC.

The CDR3 DNA is TGTGCCATCAGGGGACAGGGTGGAACAGATACGCAGTATTTT. Its protein product is CAIRGQGGTDTQYF. This rearrangement joins TRBV10-3 to TRBJ2-3; TRBD1 aligns across 9 bases. J lost 3 bases, V lost 6 bases, and 4 bases had no gene match. Germline CDR1 ENHRY, CDR2 SYGVKD. The length of the CDR3 is 14 residues.

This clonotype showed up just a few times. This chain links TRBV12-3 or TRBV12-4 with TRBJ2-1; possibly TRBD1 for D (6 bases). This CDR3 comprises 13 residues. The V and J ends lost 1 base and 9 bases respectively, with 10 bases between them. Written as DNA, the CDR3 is TGTGCCAGCAGTTTAGACAGGGTGCGTGAGCAGTTCTTC. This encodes CASSLDRVREQFF.

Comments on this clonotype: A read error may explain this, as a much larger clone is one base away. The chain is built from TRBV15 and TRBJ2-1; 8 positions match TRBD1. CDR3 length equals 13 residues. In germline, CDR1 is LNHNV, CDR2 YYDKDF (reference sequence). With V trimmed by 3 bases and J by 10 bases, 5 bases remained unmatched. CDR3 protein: CATSSRTGNEQFF. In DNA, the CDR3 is TGTGCCACCAGCAGTAGGACAGGGAACGAGCAGTTCTTC. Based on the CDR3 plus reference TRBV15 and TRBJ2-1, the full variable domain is DAMVIQNPRYQVTQFGKPVTLSCSQTLNHNVMYWYQQKSSQAPKLLFHYYDKDFNNEADTPDNFQSRRPNTSFCFLDIRSPGLGDTAMYLCATSSRTGNEQFFGPGTRLTVL.

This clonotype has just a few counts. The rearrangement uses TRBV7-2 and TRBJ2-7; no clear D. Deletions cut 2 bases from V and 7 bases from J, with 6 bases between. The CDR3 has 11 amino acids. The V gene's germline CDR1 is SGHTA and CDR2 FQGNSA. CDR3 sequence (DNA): TGTGCCAGCAGCTTAATGCGTGAGCAGTACTTC. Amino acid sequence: CASSLMREQYF.

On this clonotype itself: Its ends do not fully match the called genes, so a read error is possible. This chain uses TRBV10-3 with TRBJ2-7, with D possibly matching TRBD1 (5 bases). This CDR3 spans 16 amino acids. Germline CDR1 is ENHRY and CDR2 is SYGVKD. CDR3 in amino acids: CAIGRASLSSSHEQYF. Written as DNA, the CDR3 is TGTGCCATTGGCAGGGCTTCCCTATCAAGCTCCCACGAGCAGTACTTC.

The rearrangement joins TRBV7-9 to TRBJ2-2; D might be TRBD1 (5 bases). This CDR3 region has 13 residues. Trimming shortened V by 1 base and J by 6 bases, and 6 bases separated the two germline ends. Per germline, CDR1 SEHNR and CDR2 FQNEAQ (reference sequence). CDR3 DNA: TGTGCCAGCAGCTTAGTAGGGGCCGGGGAGCTGTTTTTT. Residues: CASSLVGAGELFF.

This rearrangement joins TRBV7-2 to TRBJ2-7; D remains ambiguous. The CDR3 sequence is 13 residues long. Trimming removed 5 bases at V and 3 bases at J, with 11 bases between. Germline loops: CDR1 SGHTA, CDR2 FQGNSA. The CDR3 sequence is CASSAGQVYEQYF. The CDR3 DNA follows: TGTGCCAGCAGCGCTGGGCAGGTCTACGAGCAGTACTTC.

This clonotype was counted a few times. The CDR3 protein is CSAISGTTDTQYF. The CDR3 DNA reads TGCAGTGCTATTAGCGGGACGACAGATACGCAGTATTTT. The V gene is TRBV20-1, the J gene TRBJ2-3, with 8 bases aligning to TRBD2. The CDR3 is 13 residues long. Germline V gives CDR1 DFQATT, CDR2 SNEGSKA (reference sequence). V shed 4 bases and J 3 bases; nucleotides not matched to a gene: 3.

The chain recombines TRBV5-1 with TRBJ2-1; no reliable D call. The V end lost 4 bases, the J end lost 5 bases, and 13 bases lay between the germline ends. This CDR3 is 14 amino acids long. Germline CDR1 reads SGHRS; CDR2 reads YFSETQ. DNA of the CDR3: TGCGCCAGCAGCAAAGTAGCCGAACACAATGAGCAGTTCTTC. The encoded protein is CASSKVAEHNEQFF.

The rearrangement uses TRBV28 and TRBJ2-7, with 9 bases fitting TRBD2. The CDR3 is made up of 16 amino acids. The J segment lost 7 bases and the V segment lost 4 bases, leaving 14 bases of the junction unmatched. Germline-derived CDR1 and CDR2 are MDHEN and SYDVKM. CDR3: CASSSDSSGVGNEQYF. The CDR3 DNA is TGTGCCAGCAGTTCTGACTCTAGCGGGGTAGGCAATGAGCAGTACTTC.

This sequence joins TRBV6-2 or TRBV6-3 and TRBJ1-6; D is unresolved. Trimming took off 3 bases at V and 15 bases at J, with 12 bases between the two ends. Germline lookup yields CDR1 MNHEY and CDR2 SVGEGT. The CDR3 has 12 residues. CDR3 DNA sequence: TGTGCCAGCAGTTATCCAACCGGAGGCCTCCACTTT. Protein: CASSYPTGGLHF.

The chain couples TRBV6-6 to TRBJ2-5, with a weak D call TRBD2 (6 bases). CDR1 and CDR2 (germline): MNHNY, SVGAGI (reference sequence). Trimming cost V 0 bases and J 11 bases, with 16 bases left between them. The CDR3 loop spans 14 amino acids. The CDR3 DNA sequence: TGTGCCAGCAGTTACTCCGGGAGTATCAATGAGCAGTACTTC. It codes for CASSYSGSINEQYF.

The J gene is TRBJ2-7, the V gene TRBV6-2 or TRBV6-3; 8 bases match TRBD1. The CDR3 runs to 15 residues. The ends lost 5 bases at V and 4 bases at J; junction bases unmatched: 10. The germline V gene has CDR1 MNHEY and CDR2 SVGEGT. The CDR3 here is CASSPLGTGEYEQYF. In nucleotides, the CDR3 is TGTGCCAGCAGTCCACTAGGGACAGGAGAATACGAGCAGTACTTC.

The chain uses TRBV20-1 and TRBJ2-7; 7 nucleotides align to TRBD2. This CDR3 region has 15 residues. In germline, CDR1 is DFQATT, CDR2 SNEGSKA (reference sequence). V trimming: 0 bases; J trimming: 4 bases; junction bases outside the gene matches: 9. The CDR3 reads CSARDGAVGGYEQYF. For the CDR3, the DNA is TGCAGTGCTAGAGATGGGGCGGTGGGAGGGTACGAGCAGTACTTC.

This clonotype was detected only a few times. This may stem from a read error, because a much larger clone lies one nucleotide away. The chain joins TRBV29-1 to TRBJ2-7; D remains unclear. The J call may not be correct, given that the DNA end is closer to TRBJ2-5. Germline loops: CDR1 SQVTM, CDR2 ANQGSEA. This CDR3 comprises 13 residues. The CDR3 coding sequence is TGCAGCGGTGGTAGGGCTAAGGGAGAGACCCAGTACTTC. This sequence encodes CSGGRAKGETQYF.

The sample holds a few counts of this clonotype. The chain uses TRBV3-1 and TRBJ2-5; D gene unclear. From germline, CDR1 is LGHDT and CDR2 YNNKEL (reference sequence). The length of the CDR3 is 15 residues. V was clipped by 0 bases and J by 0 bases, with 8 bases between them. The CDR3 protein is CASSQDTGYQETQYF. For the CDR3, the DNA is TGTGCCAGCAGCCAAGATACTGGCTACCAAGAGACCCAGTACTTC.

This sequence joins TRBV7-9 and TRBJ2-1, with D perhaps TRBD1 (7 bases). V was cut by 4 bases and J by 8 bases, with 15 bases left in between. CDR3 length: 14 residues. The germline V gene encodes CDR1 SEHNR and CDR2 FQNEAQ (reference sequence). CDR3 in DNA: TGTGCCAGCAGCTCGACAGGGAGGACAGATGAGCAGTTCTTC. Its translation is CASSSTGRTDEQFF.